A selection of T cell receptor beta chains follows, all from one sample in a study of breast tumors, draining lymph nodes, adjacent tissues. A single record per CDR3 protein comes from TCRdb applying MiXCR to the multiplex PCR reads. Here the sample spans around 140,000 distinct CDR3 sequences, about 22% being singletons. Material: axillary lymph node tissue. The receptor source for this set is a female donor with breast cancer. Some clones in this sample may be carry-over from other donors' samples. CDR3s include the opening cysteine and the closing phenylalanine or tryptophan. Each record gives: D gene, V gene, CDR3 length, J gene, clone size, CDR3 DNA, CDR3 protein. The D gene is left open where the match is weak. Expanded clones are given a class, and other clones once, few, many or no size at all.

D: TRBD1
V: TRBV7-8
length: 14
J: TRBJ1-5
size: many
DNA: TGTGCCAGCAGCCAAGGGACAGTCAATCAGCCCCAGCATTTT
CDR3: CASSQGTVNQPQHF

D: NA
V: TRBV20-1
length: 13
J: TRBJ1-4
size: many
DNA: TGCAGTGCTAGGAGCGTTTTGGATGAAAAACTGTTTTTT
CDR3: CSARSVLDEKLFF

D: NA
V: TRBV2
length: 12
J: TRBJ2-7
size: many
DNA: TGTGCCAGCAGGGGGGACTTCTACGAGCAGTACTTC
CDR3: CASRGDFYEQYF

D: TRBD2
V: TRBV2
length: 13
J: TRBJ2-3
size: NA
DNA: TGTGCCAGCAACCTAGCGGGCACAGATACGCAGTATTTT
CDR3: CASNLAGTDTQYF

D: TRBD1
V: TRBV7-2
length: 15
J: TRBJ1-4
size: many
DNA: TGTGCCAGCAGCGCCCGGACAGGGCGGGATGAAAAACTGTTTTTT
CDR3: CASSARTGRDEKLFF

D: NA
V: TRBV20-1
length: 11
J: TRBJ2-7
size: many
DNA: TGCAGTGCCTTTCGGGGCTACGAGCAGTACTTC
CDR3: CSAFRGYEQYF

D: TRBD1
V: TRBV4-1
length: 15
J: TRBJ1-4
size: many
DNA: TGCGCCAGCAGCCGGACAGGGTATGAAAATGAAAAACTGTTTTTT
CDR3: CASSRTGYENEKLFF

D: NA
V: TRBV4-2
length: 15
J: TRBJ1-6
size: many
DNA: TGTGCCAGCAGCCTGCAACAGGGTTATAATTCACCCCTCCACTTT
CDR3: CASSLQQGYNSPLHF

D: NA
V: TRBV15
length: 14
J: TRBJ1-6
size: many
DNA: TGTGCCACCAGCAGAGATCGCGGTAATTCACCCCTCCACTTT
CDR3: CATSRDRGNSPLHF

D: NA
V: TRBV3-1
length: 15
J: TRBJ2-5
size: few
DNA: TGTGCCAGCAGCCAAGACGGGGGATTCGGCGAGACCCAGTACTTC
CDR3: CASSQDGGFGETQYF

D: TRBD2
V: TRBV14
length: 18
J: TRBJ2-7
size: many
DNA: TGTGCCAGCAGCCCTCCCACCCTTCTAGCGGGGAAAACCTACGAGCAGTACTTC
CDR3: CASSPPTLLAGKTYEQYF